This TCR beta chain was retrieved from a study of a mutant IDH1 vaccine in newly diagnosed glioma. Study-level information: Males made up about 60% and females 37.5% of treated patients, whose mean age was approximately 44 years.

Study results and limitations: Pseudoprogression seemed unlinked to shifts in top peripheral T cell clonotypes.

Comment on this clone: Its antigen is not known.

Libraries were prepared by immunoSEQ multiplex PCR; TCRdb keeps only in-frame clonotypes and omits some of them. This table has around 92,000 clones, over 85% appearing once. The time point was: baseline, week 1 (first vaccination visit). Treatment given: pre-vaccination baseline after standard-of-care therapy. This TCR was sampled from a woman between 45 and 60 years old with glioma. Sample: PBMCs, taken from a glioma patient treated with radiotherapy, temozolomide or both.

CDR3: CASRGTGVDSPLHF. The CDR3 DNA reads as TGTGCCAGCAGGGGGACAGGGGTGGATTCACCCCTCCACTTT. The V gene is TRBV5-4, the J gene TRBJ1-6; 10 positions match TRBD1. V shed 5 bases and J 8 bases; nucleotides not matched to a gene: 4. Germline CDR1 and CDR2: SGHNT and YYREEE (reference sequence). The CDR3 is made up of 14 amino acids.